The rows below give T cell receptor beta chains drawn from one sample of a study of T cells after yellow fever vaccination. MiXCR was run by TCRdb on the 5' RACE reads, yielding one entry per CDR3 protein. The table records 310,000 or so distinct CDR3 sequences, around 6.8% of them present only once. Sequenced material: PBMCs, taken approximately 40 days after the first yellow fever vaccination. All receptors come from a man aged 18-30 years who received the YFV17D yellow fever vaccine. The CDR3 runs from the conserved cysteine through the conserved F or W. D genes are given only for firm matches. A row's size may be missing; if present it is once, few, many or a size class.

j_call: TRBJ2-3; d_call: NA; v_call: TRBV5-1; clone_size: many; cdr3_aa: CASSLTAEGLQYF; cdr3_nt: TGCGCCAGCAGCTTGACCGCCGAGGGGCTCCAGTATTTT
j_call: TRBJ2-6; d_call: NA; v_call: TRBV18; clone_size: many; cdr3_aa: CASSLTVNSGANVLTF; cdr3_nt: TGTGCCAGCTCCTTGACGGTGAACTCTGGGGCCAACGTCCTGACTTTC
j_call: TRBJ1-1; d_call: TRBD1; v_call: TRBV3-1; clone_size: many; cdr3_aa: CASSQVSQGAWTEAFF; cdr3_nt: TGTGCCAGCAGCCAAGTCAGTCAGGGGGCCTGGACTGAAGCTTTCTTT
j_call: TRBJ2-3; d_call: TRBD2; v_call: TRBV7-2; clone_size: NA; cdr3_aa: CASIREGGGALTQYF; cdr3_nt: TGTGCCAGCATCCGGGAGGGCGGGGGGGCCCTTACGCAGTATTTT
j_call: TRBJ1-2; d_call: NA; v_call: TRBV12-3/TRBV12-4; clone_size: many; cdr3_aa: CASSLGTAGYGYTF; cdr3_nt: TGTGCCAGCAGTTTAGGGACGGCGGGGTATGGCTACACCTTC
j_call: TRBJ2-1; d_call: NA; v_call: TRBV7-8; clone_size: many; cdr3_aa: CASSLPQRFGSYNEQFF; cdr3_nt: TGTGCCAGCAGCTTACCTCAGCGGTTTGGGTCCTACAATGAGCAGTTCTTC
j_call: TRBJ2-1; d_call: NA; v_call: TRBV4-2; clone_size: NA; cdr3_aa: CASSQDGKKQFF; cdr3_nt: TGTGCCAGCAGCCAAGATGGGAAGAAGCAGTTCTTC
j_call: TRBJ2-5; d_call: TRBD2; v_call: TRBV5-1; clone_size: NA; cdr3_aa: CASSLAGEQETQYF; cdr3_nt: TGCGCCAGCAGCTTAGCGGGGGAGCAAGAGACCCAGTACTTC
j_call: TRBJ1-2; d_call: NA; v_call: TRBV4-2; clone_size: few; cdr3_aa: CASSQEYSYGYTF; cdr3_nt: TGTGCCAGCAGCCAAGAATACAGCTATGGCTACACCTTC
j_call: TRBJ2-3; d_call: TRBD1; v_call: TRBV25-1; clone_size: few; cdr3_aa: CASSATTGTGASTDTQYF; cdr3_nt: TGTGCCAGCAGTGCCACAACCGGGACAGGGGCCAGCACAGATACGCAGTATTTT
j_call: TRBJ2-2; d_call: TRBD1; v_call: TRBV11-2; clone_size: many; cdr3_aa: CATWTGNIGELFF; cdr3_nt: TGTGCCACCTGGACAGGGAACATCGGGGAGCTGTTTTTT
j_call: TRBJ2-5; d_call: TRBD1; v_call: TRBV10-3; clone_size: NA; cdr3_aa: CASSGTGRQETQYF; cdr3_nt: TGTGCCAGCTCCGGGACAGGTAGACAAGAGACCCAGTACTTC
j_call: TRBJ2-2; d_call: NA; v_call: TRBV10-2; clone_size: many; cdr3_aa: CASKGLGVSGELFF; cdr3_nt: TGCGCCAGCAAGGGACTTGGGGTTTCCGGGGAGCTGTTTTTT
j_call: TRBJ1-1; d_call: NA; v_call: TRBV2; clone_size: many; cdr3_aa: CASRALVHDTEAFF; cdr3_nt: TGTGCCAGCAGAGCCCTAGTTCACGACACTGAAGCTTTCTTT
j_call: TRBJ2-1; d_call: NA; v_call: TRBV4-1; clone_size: many; cdr3_aa: CASSQGQGPYNEQFF; cdr3_nt: TGCGCCAGCAGCCAAGGTCAGGGGCCGTACAATGAGCAGTTCTTC
j_call: TRBJ1-1; d_call: NA; v_call: TRBV5-1; clone_size: many; cdr3_aa: CASSTGQNTEAFF; cdr3_nt: TGCGCCAGCAGCACCGGACAGAACACTGAAGCTTTCTTT
j_call: TRBJ1-5; d_call: TRBD1; v_call: TRBV12-3/TRBV12-4; clone_size: few; cdr3_aa: CASSRGQGFSQPQHF; cdr3_nt: TGTGCCAGCAGCCGGGGACAGGGTTTTTCTCAGCCCCAGCATTTT
j_call: TRBJ2-3; d_call: NA; v_call: TRBV6-4; clone_size: few; cdr3_aa: CASSDSAAHVKYTQYF; cdr3_nt: TGTGCCAGCAGTGACTCTGCAGCTCACGTTAAGTATACGCAGTATTTT
j_call: TRBJ1-2; d_call: NA; v_call: TRBV30; clone_size: many; cdr3_aa: CAWSAGGYGYTF; cdr3_nt: TGTGCCTGGAGTGCCGGGGGGTATGGCTACACCTTC
j_call: TRBJ2-1; d_call: NA; v_call: TRBV4-2; clone_size: NA; cdr3_aa: CASSQRGRAEGYNEQFF; cdr3_nt: TGTGCCAGCAGCCAGCGTGGGCGAGCTGAGGGCTACAATGAGCAGTTCTTC
j_call: TRBJ2-2; d_call: NA; v_call: TRBV7-3; clone_size: few; cdr3_aa: CASSSLSVSNTGELFF; cdr3_nt: TGTGCCAGCAGCTCACTTAGCGTCTCGAACACCGGGGAGCTGTTTTTT
j_call: TRBJ2-1; d_call: NA; v_call: TRBV6-2/TRBV6-3; clone_size: NA; cdr3_aa: CASSSLGRVVDEQFF; cdr3_nt: TGTGCCAGCAGCTCTCTGGGCAGGGTTGTCGATGAGCAGTTCTTC
j_call: TRBJ2-1; d_call: TRBD1; v_call: TRBV11-2; clone_size: NA; cdr3_aa: CASSPPTGRSSYNEQFF; cdr3_nt: TGTGCCAGCAGCCCACCGACAGGGAGAAGCTCCTACAATGAGCAGTTCTTC
j_call: TRBJ2-1; d_call: NA; v_call: TRBV7-2; clone_size: few; cdr3_aa: CASSLRGAGSYNEQFF; cdr3_nt: TGTGCCAGCAGCTTACGCGGGGCCGGCTCCTACAATGAGCAGTTCTTC
j_call: TRBJ2-7; d_call: NA; v_call: TRBV7-7; clone_size: NA; cdr3_aa: CASSFNREYEQYF; cdr3_nt: TGTGCCAGCAGCTTCAACAGGGAGTACGAGCAGTACTTC
j_call: TRBJ1-2; d_call: NA; v_call: TRBV3-1; clone_size: few; cdr3_aa: CASSQERGTYGYTF; cdr3_nt: TGTGCCAGCAGCCAAGAAAGGGGAACCTATGGCTACACCTTC
j_call: TRBJ1-2; d_call: NA; v_call: TRBV4-2; clone_size: NA; cdr3_aa: CASSQDHAGSGYGYTF; cdr3_nt: TGTGCCAGCAGCCAAGATCACGCCGGGTCTGGGTATGGCTACACCTTC
j_call: TRBJ2-1; d_call: NA; v_call: TRBV7-2; clone_size: NA; cdr3_aa: CASSLSPQLGANMNEQFF; cdr3_nt: TGTGCCAGCAGCTTATCGCCCCAGTTGGGGGCGAATATGAATGAGCAGTTCTTC
j_call: TRBJ2-1; d_call: NA; v_call: TRBV29-1; clone_size: few; cdr3_aa: CSVVQKSNEQFF; cdr3_nt: TGCAGCGTTGTACAAAAAAGCAATGAGCAGTTCTTC
j_call: TRBJ1-1; d_call: NA; v_call: TRBV30; clone_size: few; cdr3_aa: CAWSIAGTTEAFF; cdr3_nt: TGTGCCTGGAGTATAGCGGGGACCACTGAAGCTTTCTTT
j_call: TRBJ2-7; d_call: TRBD2; v_call: TRBV6-1; clone_size: NA; cdr3_aa: CASSRAGGAYEQYF; cdr3_nt: TGTGCCAGCAGCCGAGCGGGGGGCGCCTACGAGCAGTACTTC
j_call: TRBJ2-1; d_call: TRBD2; v_call: TRBV6-2/TRBV6-3; clone_size: many; cdr3_aa: CASRTGGDPNEQFF; cdr3_nt: TGTGCCAGCCGTACCGGGGGGGACCCCAATGAGCAGTTCTTC
j_call: TRBJ2-2; d_call: TRBD2; v_call: TRBV9; clone_size: few; cdr3_aa: CASSQTGLAGGPGELFF; cdr3_nt: TGTGCCAGCAGCCAAACAGGACTAGCGGGGGGGCCCGGGGAGCTGTTTTTT
j_call: TRBJ1-4; d_call: TRBD1; v_call: TRBV7-6; clone_size: NA; cdr3_aa: CASSSLTGTDEKLFF; cdr3_nt: TGTGCCAGCAGCTCCCTGACAGGGACGGACGAAAAACTGTTTTTT
j_call: TRBJ1-6; d_call: NA; v_call: TRBV9; clone_size: few; cdr3_aa: CASSVAGDNSPLHF; cdr3_nt: TGTGCCAGCAGCGTAGCAGGGGATAATTCACCCCTCCACTTT
j_call: TRBJ2-1; d_call: TRBD2; v_call: TRBV30; clone_size: few; cdr3_aa: CAWSPGGGAVGEQFF; cdr3_nt: TGTGCCTGGAGCCCTGGGGGGGGAGCGGTCGGTGAGCAGTTCTTC
j_call: TRBJ2-5; d_call: TRBD2; v_call: TRBV6-5; clone_size: many; cdr3_aa: CASSYTNAASGGMAQYF; cdr3_nt: TGTGCCAGCAGTTACACCAACGCGGCTAGCGGGGGGATGGCCCAGTACTTC
j_call: TRBJ1-2; d_call: NA; v_call: TRBV6-5; clone_size: few; cdr3_aa: CASSGLINYGYTF; cdr3_nt: TGTGCCAGCAGTGGACTGATTAACTATGGCTACACCTTC
j_call: TRBJ2-3; d_call: TRBD2; v_call: TRBV2; clone_size: NA; cdr3_aa: CASSAGTRSDTQYF; cdr3_nt: TGTGCCAGCAGTGCCGGGACTAGATCCGATACGCAGTATTTT
j_call: TRBJ1-6; d_call: NA; v_call: TRBV7-2; clone_size: NA; cdr3_aa: CASSLAQGRISSYNSPLHF; cdr3_nt: TGTGCCAGCAGCTTAGCCCAGGGTCGCATAAGCTCCTATAATTCACCCCTCCACTTT
j_call: TRBJ2-5; d_call: NA; v_call: TRBV6-1; clone_size: NA; cdr3_aa: CASRLTGGWETQYF; cdr3_nt: TGTGCCAGCCGTCTAACTGGGGGCTGGGAGACCCAGTACTTC
j_call: TRBJ2-5; d_call: NA; v_call: TRBV6-5; clone_size: NA; cdr3_aa: CASSYPTRQETQYF; cdr3_nt: TGTGCCAGCAGTTACCCTACTAGACAAGAGACCCAGTACTTC
j_call: TRBJ1-6; d_call: NA; v_call: TRBV10-3; clone_size: few; cdr3_aa: CAIRRQGYNSPLHF; cdr3_nt: TGTGCCATCCGTCGGCAGGGCTATAATTCACCCCTCCACTTT
j_call: TRBJ1-4; d_call: NA; v_call: TRBV20-1; clone_size: NA; cdr3_aa: CSALGREKLFF; cdr3_nt: TGCAGTGCTTTAGGTCGCGAAAAACTGTTTTTT
j_call: TRBJ2-1; d_call: NA; v_call: TRBV20-1; clone_size: NA; cdr3_aa: CSAARGDNEQFF; cdr3_nt: TGCAGTGCTGCCAGGGGCGACAATGAGCAGTTCTTC
j_call: TRBJ2-5; d_call: NA; v_call: TRBV7-8; clone_size: NA; cdr3_aa: CASSLALRSGQETQYF; cdr3_nt: TGTGCCAGCAGCTTAGCTCTTAGGTCGGGGCAAGAGACCCAGTACTTC
j_call: TRBJ2-5; d_call: NA; v_call: TRBV6-6; clone_size: few; cdr3_aa: CASTGWKETQYF; cdr3_nt: TGTGCCAGCACTGGTTGGAAAGAGACCCAGTACTTC
j_call: TRBJ2-4; d_call: NA; v_call: TRBV5-8; clone_size: NA; cdr3_aa: CASSPLGHGSKNIQYF; cdr3_nt: TGTGCCAGCAGCCCCCTGGGGCACGGGAGCAAAAACATTCAGTACTTC
j_call: TRBJ1-1; d_call: NA; v_call: TRBV12-3/TRBV12-4; clone_size: many; cdr3_aa: CASSFRAADTEAFF; cdr3_nt: TGTGCCAGCAGTTTTAGGGCAGCAGACACTGAAGCTTTCTTT
j_call: TRBJ2-2; d_call: NA; v_call: TRBV6-5; clone_size: few; cdr3_aa: CASSYDQGTTLGGELFF; cdr3_nt: TGTGCCAGCAGTTATGATCAGGGGACAACCTTGGGCGGGGAGCTGTTTTTT
j_call: TRBJ2-3; d_call: NA; v_call: TRBV5-1; clone_size: few; cdr3_aa: CASSKQVGADTQYF; cdr3_nt: TGCGCCAGCAGCAAACAGGTGGGGGCAGATACGCAGTATTTT
j_call: TRBJ2-5; d_call: TRBD1; v_call: TRBV7-2; clone_size: many; cdr3_aa: CASSSRQGWETQYF; cdr3_nt: TGTGCCAGCAGCTCCCGACAGGGCTGGGAGACCCAGTACTTC
j_call: TRBJ1-2; d_call: TRBD1; v_call: TRBV4-3; clone_size: few; cdr3_aa: CASSQEILGTVYLYGYTF; cdr3_nt: TGCGCCAGCAGCCAAGAAATCCTCGGGACAGTCTACCTCTATGGCTACACCTTC
j_call: TRBJ2-7; d_call: TRBD1; v_call: TRBV18; clone_size: few; cdr3_aa: CASSSGTGNPRPFYEQYF; cdr3_nt: TGTGCCAGCTCGTCCGGGACAGGCAACCCAAGGCCCTTTTACGAGCAGTACTTC